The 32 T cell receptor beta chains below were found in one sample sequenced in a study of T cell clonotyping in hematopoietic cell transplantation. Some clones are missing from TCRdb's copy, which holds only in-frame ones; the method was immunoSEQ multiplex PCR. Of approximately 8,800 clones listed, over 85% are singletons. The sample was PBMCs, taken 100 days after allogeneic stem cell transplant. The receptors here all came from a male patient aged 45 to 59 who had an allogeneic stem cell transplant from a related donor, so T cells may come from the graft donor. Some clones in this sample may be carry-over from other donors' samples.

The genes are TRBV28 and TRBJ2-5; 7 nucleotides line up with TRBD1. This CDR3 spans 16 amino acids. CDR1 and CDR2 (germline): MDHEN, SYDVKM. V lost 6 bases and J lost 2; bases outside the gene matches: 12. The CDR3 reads CASSPGKGRGQETQYF. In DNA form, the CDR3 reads TGTGCCAGCAGCCCTGGTAAGGGCAGGGGGCAAGAGACCCAGTACTTC.

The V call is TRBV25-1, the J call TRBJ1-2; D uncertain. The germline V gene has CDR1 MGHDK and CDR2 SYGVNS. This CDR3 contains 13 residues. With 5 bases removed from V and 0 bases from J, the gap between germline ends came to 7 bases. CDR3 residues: CASSLGTNYGYTF. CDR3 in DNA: TGTGCCAGCAGTCTAGGCACTAACTATGGCTACACCTTC.

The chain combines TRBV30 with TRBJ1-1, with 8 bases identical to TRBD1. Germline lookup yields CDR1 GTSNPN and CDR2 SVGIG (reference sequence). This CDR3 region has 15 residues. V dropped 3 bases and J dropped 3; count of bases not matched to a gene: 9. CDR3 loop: CAWSGQGEGHTEAFF. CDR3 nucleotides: TGTGCCTGGAGCGGACAGGGAGAAGGGCACACTGAAGCTTTCTTT.

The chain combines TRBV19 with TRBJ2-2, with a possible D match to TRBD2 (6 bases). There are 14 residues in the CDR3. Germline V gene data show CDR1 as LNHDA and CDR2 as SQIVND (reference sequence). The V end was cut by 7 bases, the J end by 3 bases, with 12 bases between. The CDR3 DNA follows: TGTGCCAGTACCTCTTGGGGGGACACCGGGGAGCTGTTTTTT. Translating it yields CASTSWGDTGELFF.

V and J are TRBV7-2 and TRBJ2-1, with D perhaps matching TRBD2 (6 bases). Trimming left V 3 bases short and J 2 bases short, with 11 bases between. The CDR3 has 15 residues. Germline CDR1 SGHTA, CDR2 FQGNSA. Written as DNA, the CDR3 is TGTGCCAGCAGCTTCGGCGGCGGGGCCTACAATGAGCAGTTCTTC. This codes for CASSFGGGAYNEQFF. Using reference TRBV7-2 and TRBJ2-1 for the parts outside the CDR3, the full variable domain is GAGVSQSPSNKVTEKGKDVELRCDPISGHTALYWYRQSLGQGLEFLIYFQGNSAPDKSGLPSDRFSAERTGGSVSTLTIQRTQQEDSAVYLCASSFGGGAYNEQFFGPGTRLTVL.

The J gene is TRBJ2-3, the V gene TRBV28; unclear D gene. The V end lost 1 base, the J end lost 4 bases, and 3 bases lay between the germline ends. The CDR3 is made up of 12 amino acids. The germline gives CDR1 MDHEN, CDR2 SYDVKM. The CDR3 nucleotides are TGTGCCAGCAGTTTATTTGCAGATACGCAGTATTTT. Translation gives CASSLFADTQYF.

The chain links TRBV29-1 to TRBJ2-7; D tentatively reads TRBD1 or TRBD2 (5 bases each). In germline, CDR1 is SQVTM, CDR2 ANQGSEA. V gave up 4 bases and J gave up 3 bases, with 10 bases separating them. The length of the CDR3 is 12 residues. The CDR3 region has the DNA TGCAGCGTTGTACGGGACGACTACGAGCAGTACTTC. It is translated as CSVVRDDYEQYF.

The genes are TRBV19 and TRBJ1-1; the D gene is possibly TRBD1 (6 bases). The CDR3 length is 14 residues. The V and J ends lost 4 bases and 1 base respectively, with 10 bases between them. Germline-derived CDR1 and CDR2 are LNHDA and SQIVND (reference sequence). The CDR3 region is CASSTGQPNTEAFF. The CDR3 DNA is TGTGCCAGTAGTACGGGACAACCGAACACTGAAGCTTTCTTT.

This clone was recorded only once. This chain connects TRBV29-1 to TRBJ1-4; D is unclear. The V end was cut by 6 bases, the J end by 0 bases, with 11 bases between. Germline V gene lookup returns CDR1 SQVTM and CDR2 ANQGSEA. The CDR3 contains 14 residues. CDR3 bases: TGCAGCGTCCTTCTGGGGACAACTAATGAAAAACTGTTTTTT. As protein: CSVLLGTTNEKLFF. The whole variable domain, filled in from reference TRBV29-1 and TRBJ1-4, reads SAVISQKPSRDICQRGTSLTIQCQVDSQVTMMFWYRQQPGQSLTLIATANQGSEATYESGFVIDKFPISRPNLTFSTLTVSNMSPEDSSIYLCSVLLGTTNEKLFFGSGTQLSVL.

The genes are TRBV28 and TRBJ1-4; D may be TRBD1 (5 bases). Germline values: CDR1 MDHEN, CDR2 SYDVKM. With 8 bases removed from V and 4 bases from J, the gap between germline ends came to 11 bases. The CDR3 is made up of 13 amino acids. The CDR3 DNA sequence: TGTGCCAGCCGTAGGGGTCGTAATGAAAAACTGTTTTTT. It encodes CASRRGRNEKLFF.

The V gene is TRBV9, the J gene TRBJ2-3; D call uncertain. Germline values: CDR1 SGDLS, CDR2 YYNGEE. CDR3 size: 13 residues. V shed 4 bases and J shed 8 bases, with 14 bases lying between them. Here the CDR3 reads CASSSRLGSTQYF. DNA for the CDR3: TGTGCCAGCAGCTCTCGACTGGGTAGTACGCAGTATTTT.

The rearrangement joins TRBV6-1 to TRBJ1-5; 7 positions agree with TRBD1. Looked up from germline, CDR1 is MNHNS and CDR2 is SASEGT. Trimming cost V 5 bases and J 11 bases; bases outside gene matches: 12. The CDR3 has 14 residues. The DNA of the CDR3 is TGTGCCAGCAGTTCCGATACACAGGGGATTTCCCAGCATTTT. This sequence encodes CASSSDTQGISQHF.

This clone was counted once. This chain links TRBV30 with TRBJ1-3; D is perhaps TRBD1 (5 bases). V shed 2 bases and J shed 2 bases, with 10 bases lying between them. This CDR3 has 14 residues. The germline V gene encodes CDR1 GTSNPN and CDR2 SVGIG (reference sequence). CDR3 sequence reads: CAWSTTVAGNTIYF. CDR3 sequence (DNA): TGTGCCTGGAGTACGACAGTGGCTGGAAACACCATATATTTT.

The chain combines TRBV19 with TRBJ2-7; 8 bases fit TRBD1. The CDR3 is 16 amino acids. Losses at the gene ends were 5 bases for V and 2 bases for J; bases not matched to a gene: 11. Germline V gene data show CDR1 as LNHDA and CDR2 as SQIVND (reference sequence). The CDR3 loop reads CASSETGALTPYEQYF. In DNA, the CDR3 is TGTGCCAGTAGTGAGACAGGGGCCCTAACACCCTACGAGCAGTACTTC. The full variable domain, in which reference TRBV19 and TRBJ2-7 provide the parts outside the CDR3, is DGGITQSPKYLFRKEGQNVTLSCEQNLNHDAMYWYRQDPGQGLRLIYYSQIVNDFQKGDIAEGYSVSREKKESFPLTVTSAQKNPTAFYLCASSETGALTPYEQYFGPGTRLTVT.

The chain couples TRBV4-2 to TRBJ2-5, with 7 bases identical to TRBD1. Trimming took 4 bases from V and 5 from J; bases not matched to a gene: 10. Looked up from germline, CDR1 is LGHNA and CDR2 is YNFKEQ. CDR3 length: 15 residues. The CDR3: CASSLATGLQETQYF. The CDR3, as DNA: TGTGCCAGCAGCCTTGCGACAGGGTTGCAGGAGACCCAGTACTTC.

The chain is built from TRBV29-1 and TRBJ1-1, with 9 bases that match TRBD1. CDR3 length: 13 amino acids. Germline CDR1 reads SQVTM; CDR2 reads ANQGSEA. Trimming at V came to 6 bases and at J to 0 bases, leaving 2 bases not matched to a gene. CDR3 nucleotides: TGCAGCGTGGACAGGGGAATGAACACTGAAGCTTTCTTT. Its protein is CSVDRGMNTEAFF.

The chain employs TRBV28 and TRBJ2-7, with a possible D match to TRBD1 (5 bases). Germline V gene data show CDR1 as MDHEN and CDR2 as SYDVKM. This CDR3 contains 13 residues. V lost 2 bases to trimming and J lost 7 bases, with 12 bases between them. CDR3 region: CASSLTGLGEQYF. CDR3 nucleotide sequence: TGTGCCAGCAGTTTAACAGGCTTGGGGGAGCAGTACTTC.

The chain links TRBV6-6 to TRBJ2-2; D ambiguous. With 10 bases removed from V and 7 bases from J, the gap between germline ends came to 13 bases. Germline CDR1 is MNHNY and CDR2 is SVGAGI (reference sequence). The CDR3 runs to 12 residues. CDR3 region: CAIPTWGGELFF. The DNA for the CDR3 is TGTGCCATCCCTACCTGGGGCGGGGAGCTGTTTTTT.

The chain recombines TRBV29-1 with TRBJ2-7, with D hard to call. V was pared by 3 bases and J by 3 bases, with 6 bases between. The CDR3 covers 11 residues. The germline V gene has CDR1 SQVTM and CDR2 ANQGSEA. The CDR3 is CSVESGYEQYF. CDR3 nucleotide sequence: TGCAGCGTTGAGTCCGGCTACGAGCAGTACTTC.

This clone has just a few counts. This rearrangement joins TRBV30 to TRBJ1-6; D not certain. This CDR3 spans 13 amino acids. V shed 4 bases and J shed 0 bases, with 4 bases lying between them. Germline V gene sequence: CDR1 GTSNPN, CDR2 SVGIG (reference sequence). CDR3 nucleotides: TGTGCCTGGACTATCTCCTATAATTCACCCCTCCACTTT. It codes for CAWTISYNSPLHF.

The chain's CDR3 is CASNVHRVQRTGELFF. The CDR3 DNA follows: TGTGCCAGCAACGTGCACAGGGTGCAACGAACCGGGGAGCTGTTTTTT. This chain links TRBV6-6 with TRBJ2-2, with a possible D match to TRBD1 (6 bases). Looked up from germline, CDR1 is MNHNY and CDR2 is SVGAGI (reference sequence). Trimming stripped 7 bases from V and 5 bases from J, with 20 bases between. This CDR3 comprises 16 residues.

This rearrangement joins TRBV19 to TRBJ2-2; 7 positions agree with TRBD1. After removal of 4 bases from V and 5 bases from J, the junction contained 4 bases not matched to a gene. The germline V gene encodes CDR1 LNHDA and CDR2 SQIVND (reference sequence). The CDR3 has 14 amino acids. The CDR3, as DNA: TGTGCCAGTAGTAGAGGGGGCGAAACCGGGGAGCTGTTTTTT. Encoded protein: CASSRGGETGELFF.

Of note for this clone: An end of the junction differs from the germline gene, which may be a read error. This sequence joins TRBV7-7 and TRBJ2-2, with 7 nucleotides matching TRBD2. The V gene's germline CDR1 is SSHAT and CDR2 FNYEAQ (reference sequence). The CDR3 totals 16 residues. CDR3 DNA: TGTGCTAGCAGCGCCAGCGGGGCCGTCAACACCGGGGAGCTGTTTTTT. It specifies CASSASGAVNTGELFF.

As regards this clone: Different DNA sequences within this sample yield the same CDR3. The CDR3 spells CATSRGQGRDEQYF. The CDR3, as DNA: TGTGCCACCAGCAGGGGACAGGGTCGGGACGAGCAGTACTTC. The chain couples TRBV15 to TRBJ2-7; TRBD1 matches at 9 bases. V trimming: 3 bases; J trimming: 5 bases; junction bases outside the gene matches: 5. The CDR3 length is 14 residues. Germline V gene data show CDR1 as LNHNV and CDR2 as YYDKDF (reference sequence).

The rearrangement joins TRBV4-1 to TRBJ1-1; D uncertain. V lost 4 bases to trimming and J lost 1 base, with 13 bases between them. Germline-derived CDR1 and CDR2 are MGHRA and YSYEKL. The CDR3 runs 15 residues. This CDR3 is CASSLSTRRNTEAFF. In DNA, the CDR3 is TGCGCCAGCAGCCTATCAACCAGGAGGAACACTGAAGCTTTCTTT.

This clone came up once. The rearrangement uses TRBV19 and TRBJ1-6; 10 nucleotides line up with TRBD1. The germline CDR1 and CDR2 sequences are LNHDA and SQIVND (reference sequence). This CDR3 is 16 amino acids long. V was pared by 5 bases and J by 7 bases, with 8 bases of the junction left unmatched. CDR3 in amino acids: CASSRPGTGVNSPLHF. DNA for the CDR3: TGTGCCAGTAGTCGACCGGGGACAGGGGTAAATTCACCCCTCCACTTT. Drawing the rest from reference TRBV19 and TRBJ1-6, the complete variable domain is DGGITQSPKYLFRKEGQNVTLSCEQNLNHDAMYWYRQDPGQGLRLIYYSQIVNDFQKGDIAEGYSVSREKKESFPLTVTSAQKNPTAFYLCASSRPGTGVNSPLHFGNGTRLTVT.

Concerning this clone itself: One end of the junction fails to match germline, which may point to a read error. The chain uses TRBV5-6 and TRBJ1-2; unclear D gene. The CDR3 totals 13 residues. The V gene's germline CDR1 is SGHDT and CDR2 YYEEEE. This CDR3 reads CASSLDGYYGYTF. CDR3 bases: TGTGCCAGCAGCTTGGACGGGTACTATGGTTACACCTTC.

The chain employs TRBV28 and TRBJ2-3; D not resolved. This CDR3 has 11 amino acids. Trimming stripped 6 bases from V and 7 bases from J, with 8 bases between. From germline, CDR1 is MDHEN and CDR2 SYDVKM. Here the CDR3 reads CASSSLNTQYF. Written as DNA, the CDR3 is TGTGCCAGCAGCTCCCTCAATACGCAGTATTTT.

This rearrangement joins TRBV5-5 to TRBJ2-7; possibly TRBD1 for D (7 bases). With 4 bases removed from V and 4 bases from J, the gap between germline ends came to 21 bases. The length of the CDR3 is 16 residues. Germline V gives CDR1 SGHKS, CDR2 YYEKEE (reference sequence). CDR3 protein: CASSPTRTGGVYEQYF. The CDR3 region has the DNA TGTGCCAGCAGCCCTACTCGGACAGGCGGGGTATACGAGCAGTACTTC.

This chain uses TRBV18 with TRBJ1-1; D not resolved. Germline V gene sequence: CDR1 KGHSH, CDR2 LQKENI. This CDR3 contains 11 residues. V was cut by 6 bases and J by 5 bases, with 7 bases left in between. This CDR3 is CASSRDTEAFF. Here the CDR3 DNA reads TGTGCCAGCTCGCGAGATACTGAAGCTTTCTTT.

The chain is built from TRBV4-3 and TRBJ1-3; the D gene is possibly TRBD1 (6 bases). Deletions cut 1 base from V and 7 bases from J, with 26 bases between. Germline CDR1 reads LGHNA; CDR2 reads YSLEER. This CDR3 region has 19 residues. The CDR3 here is CASSQAPGNSGGEWNTIYF. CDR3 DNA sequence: TGCGCCAGCAGCCAAGCCCCGGGTAATAGCGGGGGCGAGTGGAACACCATATATTTT.

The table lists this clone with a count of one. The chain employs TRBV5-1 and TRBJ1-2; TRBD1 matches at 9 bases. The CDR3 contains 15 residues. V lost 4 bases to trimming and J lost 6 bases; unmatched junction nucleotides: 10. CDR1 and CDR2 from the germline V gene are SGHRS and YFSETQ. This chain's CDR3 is CASSLGTGSQDGYTF. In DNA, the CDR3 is TGCGCCAGCAGCCTAGGGACAGGGAGTCAGGATGGCTACACCTTC. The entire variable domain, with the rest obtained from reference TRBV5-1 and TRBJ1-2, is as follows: KAGVTQTPRYLIKTRGQQVTLSCSPISGHRSVSWYQQTPGQGLQFLFEYFSETQRNKGNFPGRFSGRQFSNSRSEMNVSTLELGDSALYLCASSLGTGSQDGYTFGSGTRLTVV.